This T cell receptor beta chain emerged from a study of neurological immune-mediated disorders. This clonotype was counted many times. What it recognizes is unknown. The cDNA was produced through 5'RACE with 10-nucleotide random UMIs. Sequencing runs each yielded over 180 million TCR-beta sequences from 15-18 subjects. From the 5' RACE reads, TCRdb called clonotypes with MiXCR, one entry per CDR3 protein. In the table there are about 28,000 distinct CDR3 sequences, 9.5% to 13% of which are singletons. The study, taken as a whole, reports: Whereas HTLV-1-associated myelopathy showed the most TCR clonal expansion, multiple sclerosis showed the least, with levels below those of healthy controls.

V lost 4 bases, J lost 5 bases, and 5 bases stayed unmatched. There are 15 residues in the CDR3. The V gene is TRBV12-3 or TRBV12-4, the J gene TRBJ2-1; 10 bases match TRBD2. What was sequenced was PBMCs. The sequence was obtained from an older woman in good health. The CDR3, as DNA: TGTGCCAGCAGTTCCCAGCGGGGGGGAGACAATGAGCAGTTCTTC. Translated, it gives CASSSQRGGDNEQFF.